This is a list of T cell receptor beta chains from one sample in a study of PD-1 blockade in mismatch repair-deficient tumors. The antigens these receptors bind are not known. Produced via immunoSEQ multiplex PCR; TCRdb's table is partial and in-frame only. The sample lists approximately 10,000 clones, 75% to 90% occurring once. This sample comprised cells cultured in vitro, obtained from a patient treated with pembrolizumab. These receptors originate from an adult with mismatch repair-deficient cancer. Both conserved end residues are trimmed from each CDR3.

J	V	CDR3
TRBJ1-1	TRBV9	ASSSNSEPEAF
TRBJ2-6	TRBV19	ASIDSSGANVLT
TRBJ1-2	TRBV1	TSSQEGQGGSYGYT
TRBJ2-7	TRBV27	ASSFQSTGIPYEQY
TRBJ1-1	TRBV6-1	ASRHYIGGTEAF
TRBJ2-1	TRBV28	ASRPGGTLATLYNEQF
TRBJ1-6	TRBV7-9	ASSLNGQENSPLH
TRBJ1-1	TRBV5-1	ASSDLGYTEAF
TRBJ2-7	TRBV7-9	ASRKESSYEQY
TRBJ2-7	TRBV18	ASSLPPGLSSYEQY
TRBJ2-7	TRBV4-1	ASSQVERAAGQSYEQY
TRBJ2-5	TRBV25-1	ASRPAGQIKETQY
TRBJ2-7	TRBV28	ASSTLDKIEQY
TRBJ2-1	TRBV6-5	ASSYSTSGSTEQF
TRBJ2-2	TRBV29-1	SGRPAQTGELF
TRBJ2-7	TRBV27	ASSNRDYTYEQY
TRBJ1-1	TRBV6-1	ASPGQQNTEAF
TRBJ1-4	TRBV6-5	ASSRTGTNEKLF
TRBJ2-3	TRBV2	ASRTPHKSTDTQY
TRBJ2-7	TRBV19	ASSSTTSGRSYEQY
TRBJ2-7	TRBV6-6	ASSYGQTYEQY
TRBJ2-5	TRBV27	ASSYGPVETQY
TRBJ2-2	TRBV30	AWSPAANTGELF
TRBJ2-5	TRBV7-3	ASSRGGVRTQY
TRBJ1-3	TRBV11-3	ASSLGQGAGNTIY